This TCR beta chain emerged from a study of shared clonotypes between healthy human individuals. This clone was counted between two and nine times. Produced via immunoSEQ multiplex PCR; TCRdb's table is partial and in-frame only. The sample records 2 million to 2.5 million clones, under 95% being singletons. Sequenced sample: naive CD4+ T cells from PBMCs. Specified subset: CD45RA+ positively selected. The receptor was derived from a man younger than 30 in good health. Some clones in this sample may be carry-over from other donors' samples.

The CDR3 nucleotides read TGCGCCAGCAGCCTGGACGGCGGAGTGGGGAACACTGAAGCTTTCTTT. Translating it yields CASSLDGGVGNTEAFF. The J gene is TRBJ1-1, the V gene TRBV5-1; no reliable D call. This CDR3 contains 16 residues. From germline, CDR1 is SGHRS and CDR2 YFSETQ. Trimming removed 4 bases at V and 1 base at J, with 17 bases between.